This TCR beta chain derives from a study of brain T cells in children with intractable seizures. Germline CDR1 SEHNR, CDR2 FQNEAQ (reference sequence). The CDR3 loop spans 10 amino acids. V lost 8 bases and J lost 6, with 5 bases in between. Clones were read by immunoSEQ multiplex PCR, and TCRdb kept only the in-frame ones, dropping some. The sample lists some 76,000 clones; 85% to 95% were seen once. The receptor was isolated from a boy less than two years old with tuberous sclerosis and intractable seizures. The chain joins TRBV7-9 to TRBJ2-1; D may be TRBD2 (5 bases). The source was peripheral blood, collected at surgery. The CDR3 spells CASAGNEQFF. CDR3 coding DNA: TGTGCCAGCGCGGGCAATGAGCAGTTCTTC.